The rows below give T cell receptor beta chains drawn from one sample of a study of Tregs in tolerant kidney transplant recipients. Sequencing used immunoSEQ multiplex PCR; TCRdb keeps in-frame clones, though not all of them. The sample includes tens of thousands of clones, over 85% of them seen just once. Material: CD4+ T cells from blood (PBMCs), obtained 12 months after the transplant. These receptors were taken from a human patient who received a combined kidney and bone marrow transplant. Some T cells may originate from the graft donor. CDR3s include the opening cysteine and the closing phenylalanine or tryptophan. D genes are given only for firm matches. The listing skips clone size in some rows; elsewhere it reads once, few, many or a size class.

TRBV5-4	NA	TRBJ2-3	NA	TGTGCCAGCAGCTTGTCGGCAGATACGCAGTATTTT	CASSLSADTQYF
TRBV5-6	TRBD1	TRBJ1-6	NA	TGTGCCAGCAGCTTCCAGACAGGGCAAGGGTCACCCCTCCACTTT	CASSFQTGQGSPLHF
TRBV4-3	TRBD2	TRBJ2-3	NA	TGCGCCAGCAGCCAAGAGGGCGGGAGGCCCACAGATACGCAGTATTTT	CASSQEGGRPTDTQYF
TRBV5-4	TRBD1	TRBJ1-2	NA	TGTGCCAGCAGGGCATACAGGGGTATGGGCTACACCTTC	CASRAYRGMGYTF
TRBV5-5	TRBD2	TRBJ2-3	NA	TGTGCCAGCAGCACCGGGGGGGGGTTCACAGATACGCAGTATTTT	CASSTGGGFTDTQYF
TRBV11-2	NA	TRBJ2-3	NA	TGTGCCAGCAGCTCGAGCCTAACCACGCAGTATTTT	CASSSSLTTQYF
TRBV11-3	TRBD2	TRBJ2-7	NA	TGTGCCAGCAGTGTCGGACTAGCGGTCGCCGAGCAGTACTTC	CASSVGLAVAEQYF
TRBV7-2	TRBD1	TRBJ1-2	NA	TGTGCCAGCAGCTTAGTCGCGGGACAGCATAACTATGGCTACACCTTC	CASSLVAGQHNYGYTF
TRBV6-1	TRBD1	TRBJ2-7	NA	TGTGCCAGCAGGATCCGGGACAGGGGACGCTACGAGCAGTACTTC	CASRIRDRGRYEQYF
TRBV6-5	NA	TRBJ1-2	NA	TGTGCCAGCAGTTCGTGGGGGGGCTATGGCTACACCTTC	CASSSWGGYGYTF
TRBV6-5	NA	TRBJ1-1	NA	TGTGCCAGCAGTTACAACAGGAACACTGAAGCTTTCTTT	CASSYNRNTEAFF
TRBV2	TRBD1	TRBJ1-2	NA	TGTGCCAGCAGTGTTGCAGGGACAGGGGGCTATGGCTACACCTTC	CASSVAGTGGYGYTF
TRBV21-1	NA	TRBJ1-1	few	TGTGCCAGCACCACCTCCGACAGAACTAACACTGAAGCTTTCTTT	CASTTSDRTNTEAFF
TRBV19	NA	TRBJ2-5	NA	TGTGCCAGTAGTACCTCCATCTGGGGTCGGGAACACCAAGAGACCCAGTACTTC	CASSTSIWGREHQETQYF
TRBV7-3	NA	TRBJ1-1	NA	TGTGCCAGCAGCCAAGACAGGAACACTGAAGCTTTCTTT	CASSQDRNTEAFF
TRBV27	TRBD2	TRBJ2-7	NA	TGTGCCAGCAGGGTAATAGCGGGATACGGCGAGCAGTACTTC	CASRVIAGYGEQYF
TRBV19	TRBD2	TRBJ2-1	NA	TGTGCCAGTAGTATTTTGGGACTAGCTCCTGAGCAGTTCTTC	CASSILGLAPEQFF
TRBV5-1	TRBD2	TRBJ2-7	NA	TGCGCCAGCAGCTTTGCCGGGAGGGTGAACGAGCAGTACTTC	CASSFAGRVNEQYF
TRBV16	NA	TRBJ1-5	NA	TGTGCCAGCTCCTTCTGGGGCGCGCATCAGCCCCAGCATTTT	CASSFWGAHQPQHF
TRBV6-5	NA	TRBJ1-5	NA	TGTGCCAGCAGTTACGACAGGAATCAGCCCCAGCATTTT	CASSYDRNQPQHF
TRBV30	NA	TRBJ2-5	NA	TGTGCCTGGAGTCTCGCGAGGGAGGCCCAGTACTTC	CAWSLAREAQYF
TRBV7-6	NA	TRBJ2-3	once	TGTGCCAGCAGCTTAGGCGGAACAGGGCCAGATACGCAGTATTTT	CASSLGGTGPDTQYF
TRBV10-3	TRBD2	TRBJ2-3	NA	TGTGCCACTCTAGATTCCGGGACTAGCGGGGGGGCCGGCACAGATACGCAGTATTTT	CATLDSGTSGGAGTDTQYF
TRBV18	NA	TRBJ1-4	NA	TGTGCCAGCTCACCACAGGACAGCCTCTGGGATGAAAAACTGTTTTTT	CASSPQDSLWDEKLFF
TRBV7-9	TRBD1	TRBJ1-2	NA	TGTGCCAGCAGCTCCACAGGGGGGGACTATGGCTACACCTTC	CASSSTGGDYGYTF
TRBV2	TRBD1	TRBJ2-7	NA	TGTGCCAGCAGAGACCGGACAGGAAGGACCTACGAGCAGTACTTC	CASRDRTGRTYEQYF
TRBV6-6	TRBD2	TRBJ2-1	NA	TGTGCCAGCCAATTAGCGGGGGGAGACAATGAGCAGTTCTTC	CASQLAGGDNEQFF
TRBV19	NA	TRBJ2-3	NA	TGTGCCAGTAGTACAATAGCGGTAAGCACAGATACGCAGTATTTT	CASSTIAVSTDTQYF
TRBV5-1	TRBD1	TRBJ2-7	NA	TGCGCCAGCAGCTTAAGCCCGGACAGGACGACCTACGAGCAGTACTTC	CASSLSPDRTTYEQYF
TRBV7-2	NA	TRBJ2-7	NA	TGTGCCAGCAGCCCCCTTCCTAGAGGGCCCACCGAGCAGTACTTC	CASSPLPRGPTEQYF
TRBV7-2	NA	TRBJ2-3	once	TGTGCCAGCAGCTTAGCGCGGGGTCCAGGTACGCAGTATTTT	CASSLARGPGTQYF
TRBV6-5	NA	TRBJ2-1	NA	TGTGCCAGCAGTTATTCCAGCAATGAGCAGTTCTTC	CASSYSSNEQFF
TRBV7-9	NA	TRBJ1-2	NA	TGTGCCAGCAGCTTAAACAGCTCCACAGGGAAAGGCTACACCTTC	CASSLNSSTGKGYTF
TRBV7-6	TRBD2	TRBJ2-2	few	TGTGCCAGCAGACTTAGGGCACAGCGGGGAAACACCGGGGAGCTGTTTTTT	CASRLRAQRGNTGELFF
TRBV4-3	NA	TRBJ2-1	NA	TGCGCCAGCAGCCTAACCGGTCCGTACAATGAGCAGTTCTTC	CASSLTGPYNEQFF
TRBV2	TRBD2	TRBJ2-5	NA	TGTGCCAGCAGGGGGCTGACTAGCAAAGAGACCCAGTACTTC	CASRGLTSKETQYF